This paragraph covers one TCR beta chain sequence. Sequence at one end of the junction differs from germline and may be a read error. This sample is drawn from a study of blood T cell repertoires in COVID-19. Study-wide context: The analysed material was cDNA or gDNA that came from T cells, B-cell-depleted T cells, or PBMCs.

The data were produced by immunoSEQ multiplex PCR, yet TCRdb's version contains in-frame clones alone and is incomplete. Of about 100,000 clones in the sample, roughly 71% were seen once. The CDR3 is 12 amino acids. Per the germline V gene, CDR1 is MDHEN and CDR2 is SYDVKM. The rearrangement links TRBV28 to TRBJ2-5; maybe TRBD1 (5 bases). Sequencing was done on a sample of peripheral blood. The source is a man aged 80 or over with acute or convalescent COVID-19. For the CDR3, the DNA is TGTGCCAGCGTAACAGGAAAAGAGATCCAGTACTTC. The encoded protein is CASVTGKEIQYF.